A single sample gave rise to the 23 T cell receptor beta chains below, sequenced in a study of cytomegalovirus exposure and HLA in healthy donors. PCR amplification relied on 60 Vbeta primers (plus 13 Jbeta primers). Method: immunoSEQ multiplex PCR; TCRdb's copy keeps in-frame clones and lacks some. This table has about 160,000 clones, approximately 80% appearing once. The source material was PBMCs. These receptors came from a man aged 18-30 years in good health and CMV-seropositive.

V usage is TRBV6-1 and J usage is TRBJ1-2; 7 nucleotides match TRBD1. V lost 6 bases to trimming and J lost 5 bases; unmatched junction nucleotides: 12. Looked up from germline, CDR1 is MNHNS and CDR2 is SASEGT. The CDR3 is 15 amino acids. CDR3 in amino acids: CASRKGDSLVYGYTF. The CDR3, as DNA: TGTGCCAGCAGAAAAGGGGACAGTTTAGTATATGGCTACACCTTC.

V usage is TRBV4-1 and J usage is TRBJ1-4, with D possibly matching TRBD1 (6 bases). V lost 5 bases, J lost 7 bases, and 26 bases lay in between. CDR3 length equals 18 residues. The germline V gene has CDR1 MGHRA and CDR2 YSYEKL. CDR3 in amino acids: CASSLGQNPSVIAEKLFF. The DNA for the CDR3 is TGCGCCAGCAGCTTAGGACAGAACCCTTCCGTTATTGCTGAAAAACTGTTTTTT.

This sequence joins TRBV27 and TRBJ1-1; 7 bases agree with TRBD1. Germline trimming cut 8 bases from V and 10 bases from J; bases unmatched to any gene: 16. CDR3 length: 14 residues. Germline loops: CDR1 MNHEY, CDR2 SMNVEV (reference sequence). As DNA, the CDR3 is TGTGCCAGCTCTACGACAGGGCGGATTGTTTCAGCTTTCTTT. Its translation: CASSTTGRIVSAFF.

This chain joins TRBV27 and TRBJ2-1, with a weak D call TRBD1 (6 bases). CDR1 is MNHEY and CDR2 is SMNVEV in the germline V gene (reference sequence). The CDR3 sequence is 16 residues long. Trimming took off 0 bases at V and 1 base at J, with 10 bases between the two ends. The CDR3 loop is CASSLSDRLSYNEQFF. The CDR3 nucleotides are TGTGCCAGCAGTTTATCCGACAGGCTTTCCTACAATGAGCAGTTCTTC.

Here the CDR3 reads CASSPRTGEQPQHF. CDR3 bases: TGTGCCAGCTCACCACGAACGGGGGAACAGCCCCAGCATTTT. The chain combines TRBV18 with TRBJ1-5; D possibly corresponds to TRBD1 (5 bases). Germline CDR1 reads KGHSH; CDR2 reads LQKENI. V was trimmed by 1 base and J by 7 bases, leaving 11 bases between them. This CDR3 is 14 amino acids long.

The chain joins TRBV5-4 to TRBJ2-7; TRBD2 is a possible D gene (6 bases). This CDR3 has 16 residues. Deletions cut 4 bases from V and 3 bases from J, with 20 bases between. The germline V gene encodes CDR1 SGHNT and CDR2 YYREEE (reference sequence). The CDR3 protein is CASSGGGLAAGYEQYF. The CDR3 region has the DNA TGTGCCAGCAGCGGCGGAGGTTTAGCGGCCGGCTACGAGCAGTACTTC.

The chain combines TRBV10-2 with TRBJ2-7; tentatively, D is TRBD1 (6 bases). Germline V gene lookup returns CDR1 WSHSY and CDR2 SAAADI. This CDR3 contains 16 residues. V shed 4 bases and J shed 0 bases, with 16 bases lying between them. The CDR3 spells CASSGGYGQSSYEQYF. For the CDR3, the DNA is TGCGCCAGCAGTGGGGGATACGGACAGAGCTCCTACGAGCAGTACTTC.

The chain recombines TRBV15 with TRBJ1-6; 7 positions match TRBD1. V dropped 8 bases and J dropped 14; count of bases not matched to a gene: 18. The CDR3 is made up of 15 amino acids. The germline V gene has CDR1 LNHNV and CDR2 YYDKDF (reference sequence). The CDR3 DNA is TGTGCCACCGCTACCGGGACAGCCACTAGTTCGGCCCTCCACTTT. Its translation: CATATGTATSSALHF.

CDR3 DNA: TGTGCCAGCGAAGGACAGGGAAGCACTGAAGCTTTCTTT. It codes for CASEGQGSTEAFF. The chain joins TRBV19 to TRBJ1-1; TRBD1 agrees at 8 bases. Trimming removed 9 bases from V and 4 bases from J; junction bases left unmatched: 7. Per germline, CDR1 LNHDA and CDR2 SQIVND (reference sequence). There are 13 residues in the CDR3. The entire variable domain, with the rest obtained from reference TRBV19 and TRBJ1-1, is as follows: DGGITQSPKYLFRKEGQNVTLSCEQNLNHDAMYWYRQDPGQGLRLIYYSQIVNDFQKGDIAEGYSVSREKKESFPLTVTSAQKNPTAFYLCASEGQGSTEAFFGQGTRLTVV.

The CDR3 spells CASSDPGGETQYF. The CDR3 DNA reads TGTGCCAGCAGTGACCCGGGAGGTGAGACCCAGTACTTC. This chain joins TRBV25-1 and TRBJ2-5; 7 nucleotides line up with TRBD2. This CDR3 spans 13 amino acids. Germline V CDR1 and CDR2: MGHDK, SYGVNS. The trim removed 3 bases at V and 5 bases at J, leaving 3 bases unmatched.

CDR3 protein: CASSVEGATNYGYTF. The CDR3 DNA is TGTGCCAGCAGCGTAGAAGGGGCAACTAACTATGGCTACACCTTC. This chain connects TRBV9 to TRBJ1-2, with D possibly TRBD1 on 5 matching bases. Germline V gene data show CDR1 as SGDLS and CDR2 as YYNGEE. V lost 0 bases and J 0 bases, leaving 9 bases between the germline ends. The CDR3 is 15 residues long.

The V call is TRBV9, the J call TRBJ1-2; D not certain. CDR1 is SGDLS and CDR2 is YYNGEE in the germline V gene. Trimming took off 4 bases at V and 3 bases at J, with 4 bases between the two ends. The CDR3 has 11 residues. CDR3 bases: TGTGCCAGCAGCCTCGACTATGGCTACACCTTC. Protein: CASSLDYGYTF.

The rearrangement links TRBV11-2 to TRBJ2-1; 10 bases align to TRBD1. V lost 5 bases to trimming and J lost 1 base; unmatched junction nucleotides: 5. The length of the CDR3 is 16 residues. The germline V gene encodes CDR1 SGHAT and CDR2 FQNNGV. The CDR3 nucleotides are TGTGCCAGCAGCCTAAGGGACAGGGGTTCCTACAATGAGCAGTTCTTC. Translated: CASSLRDRGSYNEQFF. The full variable domain, rest sourced from reference TRBV11-2 and TRBJ2-1, is EAGVAQSPRYKIIEKRQSVAFWCNPISGHATLYWYQQILGQGPKLLIQFQNNGVVDDSQLPKDRFSAERLKGVDSTLKIQPAKLEDSAVYLCASSLRDRGSYNEQFFGPGTRLTVL.

This rearrangement joins TRBV9 to TRBJ1-2; TRBD1 might be the D (6 bases). V was pared by 2 bases and J by 2 bases, with 10 bases between. This CDR3 region has 14 residues. Germline V gene sequence: CDR1 SGDLS, CDR2 YYNGEE. CDR3 nucleotides: TGTGCCAGCAGCGTCCTGGACAGAAACTATGGCTACACCTTC. It encodes CASSVLDRNYGYTF.

The V gene is TRBV7-9, the J gene TRBJ1-4; 9 nucleotides agree with TRBD1. This CDR3 has 15 amino acids. Unmatched junction bases numbered 5, after V lost 2 bases and J lost 7 bases. CDR1 SEHNR and CDR2 FQNEAQ come from the germline V gene (reference sequence). CDR3 sequence reads: CASSLTGGLGEKLFF. The CDR3 DNA sequence: TGTGCCAGCAGCTTAACAGGGGGCTTGGGTGAAAAACTGTTTTTT.

The sample holds one count of this clone. The chain links TRBV6-1 to TRBJ2-2; 9 bases are shared with TRBD1. The CDR3 runs 13 residues. V dropped 7 bases and J dropped 7; count of bases not matched to a gene: 4. Per the germline V gene, CDR1 is MNHNS and CDR2 is SASEGT. The CDR3 spells CASIGTGIGELFF. CDR3 bases: TGTGCCAGCATTGGGACAGGGATCGGGGAGCTGTTTTTT.

This clone was counted a few times. The rearrangement joins TRBV6-5 to TRBJ1-5, with 7 bases matching TRBD1. CDR1 and CDR2 (germline): MNHEY, SVGAGI. The V gene end was trimmed by 5 bases and the J gene end by 5 bases; junction bases not matched to a gene: 6. The CDR3 runs 14 residues. CDR3 bases: TGTGCCAGCAGTCGTGACAGGGCGGATCAGCCCCAGCATTTT. This translates into CASSRDRADQPQHF.

The V call is TRBV29-1, the J call TRBJ2-7; 7 bases are a match to TRBD2. CDR1 and CDR2 from the germline V gene are SQVTM and ANQGSEA. V was pared by 3 bases and J by 7 bases, with 3 bases of the junction left unmatched. This CDR3 is built from 11 residues. The CDR3 sequence: CSVDLGGEQYF. In nucleotides, the CDR3 is TGCAGCGTTGATCTGGGAGGGGAGCAGTACTTC.

The chain carries TRBV7-2 and TRBJ1-4; 8 bases agree with TRBD1. The length of the CDR3 is 14 residues. V lost 6 bases to trimming and J lost 5 bases; unmatched junction nucleotides: 5. Germline V gives CDR1 SGHTA, CDR2 FQGNSA. The CDR3 region has the DNA TGTGCCAGCAGGCCTACAGGGGGAAATGAAAAACTGTTTTTT. This encodes CASRPTGGNEKLFF.

This chain connects TRBV7-8 to TRBJ1-6, with 9 nucleotides matching TRBD1. Germline CDR1 is SGHVS and CDR2 is FQNEAQ. V was pared by 5 bases and J by 7 bases, with 3 bases of the junction left unmatched. The CDR3 runs to 14 residues. CDR3 protein: CASSTGQGNSPLHF. The DNA for the CDR3 is TGTGCCAGCAGCACGGGACAGGGAAATTCACCCCTCCACTTT.

This clone was recorded only once. The V gene is TRBV18, the J gene TRBJ2-2, with D perhaps matching TRBD1 (5 bases). Germline CDR1 and CDR2: KGHSH and LQKENI. V gave up 4 bases and J gave up 0 bases, with 12 bases separating them. This CDR3 has 16 amino acids. The CDR3 spells CASSLLETANTGELFF. As DNA, the CDR3 is TGTGCCAGCTCACTCCTAGAGACAGCGAACACCGGGGAGCTGTTTTTT. The full variable domain, with the rest looked up from reference TRBV18 and TRBJ2-2, is NAGVMQNPRHLVRRRGQEARLRCSPMKGHSHVYWYRQLPEEGLKFMVYLQKENIIDESGMPKERFSAEFPKEGPSILRIQQVVRGDSAAYFCASSLLETANTGELFFGEGSRLTVL.

This CDR3 reads CASSRRLAGDGNEQFF. DNA for the CDR3: TGTGCCAGCAGCCGAAGACTAGCGGGAGATGGCAATGAGCAGTTCTTC. The chain joins TRBV11-2 to TRBJ2-1; 12 bases are a match to TRBD2. CDR1 and CDR2 (germline): SGHAT, FQNNGV. Losses at the gene ends were 5 bases for V and 6 bases for J; bases not matched to a gene: 8. The CDR3 length is 16 residues.

The rearrangement joins TRBV13 to TRBJ2-1, with TRBD2 matching over 8 bases. The V gene end was trimmed by 8 bases and the J gene end by 3 bases; junction bases not matched to a gene: 6. CDR1 PRHDT and CDR2 FYEKMQ come from the germline V gene (reference sequence). The CDR3 runs 14 residues. The CDR3 DNA sequence: TGTGCCAGCTCCGCGGGACTAGACTACAATGAGCAGTTCTTC. Protein sequence: CASSAGLDYNEQFF. Complete variable domain (other parts from reference TRBV13 and TRBJ2-1): AAGVIQSPRHLIKEKRETATLKCYPIPRHDTVYWYQQGPGQDPQFLISFYEKMQSDKGSIPDRFSAQQFSDYHSELNMSSLELGDSALYFCASSAGLDYNEQFFGPGTRLTVL.